Listed here are 24 T cell receptor beta chains from one sample, sequenced in a study of CD8+ T cells in alopecia areata. Extracted RNA was reverse transcribed into cDNA, the sequencing template. The data were produced by immunoSEQ multiplex PCR, yet TCRdb's version contains in-frame clones alone and is incomplete. The data hold fewer than 350,000 clones, with about three fifths observed a single time. Treatment of the sample: oral pan-JAK inhibitor, 5-10 mg twice daily. Sequenced here: CD4+ T cells sorted from blood, sampled at week 24, from a patient treated with tofacitinib. The receptor source for this set is a human donor with alopecia areata.

This chain links TRBV7-8 with TRBJ2-1; tentatively, D is TRBD1 (6 bases). The germline V and J ends were trimmed by 9 bases and 1 base, with 16 bases remaining between them. The length of the CDR3 is 15 residues. CDR1 and CDR2 from the germline V gene are SGHVS and FQNEAQ. The CDR3 loop reads CASHGGRGSYNEQFF. The CDR3 DNA is TGTGCCAGTCATGGGGGCAGGGGATCCTACAATGAGCAGTTCTTC.

This clone was detected a few times. The chain has TRBV2 and TRBJ2-3; the match to TRBD2 covers 8 bases. Germline CDR1 SNHLY, CDR2 FYNNEI. With V trimmed by 5 bases and J by 1 base, 2 bases remained unmatched. The CDR3 loop spans 14 amino acids. CDR3 protein: CASSTGGGTDTQYF. In nucleotides, the CDR3 is TGTGCCAGCAGTACGGGGGGGGGCACAGATACGCAGTATTTT.

The chain links TRBV29-1 to TRBJ2-7, with D possibly being TRBD2 (6 bases). Per the germline V gene, CDR1 is SQVTM and CDR2 is ANQGSEA. The CDR3 runs to 14 residues. The V end lost 5 bases, the J end lost 8 bases, and 22 bases lay between the germline ends. The CDR3 coding sequence is TGCAGCGTTCTTCCGGGACTTCAAACTAGCAAGCAGTACTTC. Protein product: CSVLPGLQTSKQYF.

This clone was found once. The V call is TRBV5-1, the J call TRBJ2-7, with 7 bases aligning to TRBD1. With 5 bases clipped from V and 1 base from J, the junction kept 6 bases outside the gene matches. The CDR3 length is 14 residues. Germline V gene sequence: CDR1 SGHRS, CDR2 YFSETQ. CDR3 protein: CASRPGTVSYEQYF. The CDR3 DNA reads TGCGCCAGCAGGCCCGGGACAGTGTCCTACGAGCAGTACTTC.

The rearrangement links TRBV28 to TRBJ2-3, with TRBD2 as a possible D gene (7 bases). Germline V gives CDR1 MDHEN, CDR2 SYDVKM. With 6 bases removed from V and 3 bases from J, the gap between germline ends came to 16 bases. This CDR3 comprises 15 residues. This CDR3 reads CASSPGGLGTDTQYF. In DNA, the CDR3 is TGTGCCAGCAGCCCCGGGGGGCTCGGGACAGATACGCAGTATTTT.

The chain has TRBV19 and TRBJ1-6; 7 nucleotides agree with TRBD1. The V segment lost 3 bases and the J segment 8 bases; nucleotides outside the gene matches: 13. Germline CDR1 is LNHDA and CDR2 is SQIVND (reference sequence). CDR3 length: 17 amino acids. CDR3 sequence reads: CASSMSPPTGSDSPLHF. The CDR3, as DNA: TGTGCCAGTAGTATGTCCCCCCCGACAGGGTCGGATTCACCCCTCCACTTT. Full variable domain (remainder filled in from reference TRBV19 and TRBJ1-6): DGGITQSPKYLFRKEGQNVTLSCEQNLNHDAMYWYRQDPGQGLRLIYYSQIVNDFQKGDIAEGYSVSREKKESFPLTVTSAQKNPTAFYLCASSMSPPTGSDSPLHFGNGTRLTVT.

The CDR3 region is CASALNRGNEQFF. The CDR3 nucleotides read TGTGCTAGTGCCCTAAACAGGGGCAATGAGCAGTTCTTC. The rearrangement joins TRBV12-5 to TRBJ2-1; 7 bases map to TRBD1. The CDR3 spans 13 residues. V shed 7 bases, J shed 6 bases, and the junction held 6 bases outside the gene matches. Germline CDR1 and CDR2: LGHNT and FRNRAP.

The V and J genes are TRBV7-9 and TRBJ2-2; no clear D. The CDR3 contains 16 residues. V lost 4 bases and J lost 0, with 12 bases in between. Looked up from germline, CDR1 is SEHNR and CDR2 is FQNEAQ (reference sequence). For the CDR3, the DNA is TGTGCCAGCAGCTCCCACTCTGGGGCGAACACCGGGGAGCTGTTTTTT. It translates to CASSSHSGANTGELFF.

A single count supports this clone. The rearrangement uses TRBV29-1 and TRBJ2-2, with D possibly being TRBD1 or TRBD2 (5 bases each). CDR3 length: 15 amino acids. Germline lookup yields CDR1 SQVTM and CDR2 ANQGSEA. The ends were cut back, 7 bases at V and 2 bases at J, with 17 bases in the middle. CDR3 bases: TGCAGCGCCCGGGGCGGTAGCGCAAACACCGGGGAGCTGTTTTTT. Amino acid sequence: CSARGGSANTGELFF.

The chain uses TRBV2 and TRBJ1-2; the D gene is possibly TRBD1 (6 bases). Germline V gives CDR1 SNHLY, CDR2 FYNNEI. Trimming shortened V by 7 bases and J by 2 bases, and 14 bases separated the two germline ends. The CDR3 has 14 amino acids. This chain's CDR3 is CASTPQGTNYGYTF. Written as DNA, the CDR3 is TGTGCCAGCACGCCACAGGGAACCAACTATGGCTACACCTTC.

V and J are TRBV9 and TRBJ1-5, with D perhaps TRBD1 (6 bases). The CDR3 runs 15 residues. The germline V gene encodes CDR1 SGDLS and CDR2 YYNGEE. Trimming removed 3 bases at V and 2 bases at J, with 12 bases between. The CDR3 reads CASSATGTGNQPQHF. CDR3 coding DNA: TGTGCCAGCAGCGCAACAGGGACTGGCAATCAGCCCCAGCATTTT.

V is TRBV29-1 and J is TRBJ2-5; 9 nucleotides line up with TRBD1. CDR1 is SQVTM, CDR2 ANQGSEA, per germline. This CDR3 has 12 residues. V lost 6 bases, J lost 4 bases, and 3 bases stayed unmatched. CDR3 in DNA: TGCAGCGTGGGGACAGGGAGAGAGACCCAGTACTTC. Translating gives CSVGTGRETQYF.

This clone has more than one count but fewer than ten. The chain has TRBV29-1 and TRBJ2-5; TRBD2 might be the D (7 bases). Germline CDR1 reads SQVTM; CDR2 reads ANQGSEA. This CDR3 has 13 residues. Trimming cost V 4 bases and J 4 bases, with 13 bases left between them. CDR3 bases: TGCAGCGTTGTAGGGGGGGCCGGAGAGACCCAGTACTTC. Translated, it gives CSVVGGAGETQYF.

J is TRBJ1-2 and V is TRBV10-3, with D tentatively TRBD1 (5 bases). Germline CDR1 and CDR2: ENHRY and SYGVKD. V lost 0 bases, J lost 3 bases, and 17 bases lay in between. The CDR3 is 17 residues long. DNA for the CDR3: TGTGCCATCAGTGAGTCGAGGATCAGGGATCCAGACTATGGCTACACCTTC. Protein product: CAISESRIRDPDYGYTF.

The rearrangement uses TRBV10-2 and TRBJ2-3, with D maybe TRBD1 (6 bases). Trimming stripped 6 bases from V and 7 bases from J, with 8 bases between. Germline loops: CDR1 WSHSY, CDR2 SAAADI. The CDR3 totals 11 residues. The CDR3: CASRGGNTQYF. DNA of the CDR3: TGCGCCAGCAGAGGGGGAAATACGCAGTATTTT.

The chain recombines TRBV30 with TRBJ2-7; D is possibly TRBD1 (5 bases). This CDR3 has 14 residues. Germline CDR1 and CDR2: GTSNPN and SVGIG (reference sequence). V lost 0 bases and J 2 bases, leaving 11 bases between the germline ends. The CDR3 DNA reads as TGTGCCTGGAGTGTACTCGTAGGGGCCTACGAGCAGTACTTC. It is translated as CAWSVLVGAYEQYF.

V usage is TRBV29-1 and J usage is TRBJ1-2; D uncertain. From germline, CDR1 is SQVTM and CDR2 ANQGSEA. The ends were cut back, 1 base at V and 9 bases at J, with 12 bases in the middle. This CDR3 is built from 12 residues. CDR3: CSVEAGPWSYTF. The CDR3 DNA sequence: TGCAGCGTTGAAGCGGGTCCGTGGAGCTACACCTTC.

This clone was picked up a small number of times. The J gene is TRBJ2-1, the V gene TRBV29-1; D perhaps matches TRBD1 (6 bases). Between the trimmed V and J ends, which lost 4 bases and 8 bases, there was a span of 12 bases. CDR3 length equals 12 residues. From germline, CDR1 is SQVTM and CDR2 ANQGSEA. The CDR3 loop reads CSVVRGRDEQFF. For the CDR3, the DNA is TGCAGCGTTGTCAGGGGTCGGGATGAGCAGTTCTTC.

This sequence joins TRBV30 and TRBJ1-2; D gene unclear. Trimming stripped 0 bases from V and 5 bases from J, with 19 bases between. The CDR3 spans 16 residues. Germline loops: CDR1 GTSNPN, CDR2 SVGIG (reference sequence). Here the CDR3 DNA reads TGTGCCTGGAGTGTAGACCGCAGCGCCTCCCTTTATGGCTACACCTTC. As protein: CAWSVDRSASLYGYTF.

V is TRBV29-1 and J is TRBJ1-6; no definite D call. CDR1 and CDR2 from the germline V gene are SQVTM and ANQGSEA. This CDR3 region has 13 residues. Trimming stripped 7 bases from V and 3 bases from J, with 10 bases between. The CDR3 spells CSASQDYNSPLHF. The CDR3 nucleotides read TGCAGCGCAAGCCAAGACTATAATTCACCCCTCCACTTT.

The rearrangement uses TRBV29-1 and TRBJ2-6; 8 positions agree with TRBD1. Germline V CDR1 and CDR2: SQVTM, ANQGSEA. This CDR3 has 19 residues. After removal of 4 bases from V and 0 bases from J, the junction contained 14 bases not matched to a gene. CDR3 DNA: TGCAGCGTTGTGTGGGGATGGGGGACAGGAAGCTCTGGGGCCAACGTCCTGACTTTC. This gives the protein CSVVWGWGTGSSGANVLTF.

The rearrangement links TRBV20-1 to TRBJ2-5; D ambiguous. This CDR3 contains 11 residues. V shed 6 bases and J shed 5 bases, with 10 bases lying between them. Germline V gene sequence: CDR1 DFQATT, CDR2 SNEGSKA (reference sequence). The CDR3 protein is CSAPDGETQYF. The CDR3 DNA reads as TGCAGTGCGCCTGATGGGGAGACCCAGTACTTC.

V usage is TRBV18 and J usage is TRBJ2-6; D not certain. This CDR3 is 15 amino acids long. Trimming stripped 1 base from V and 1 base from J, with 5 bases between. Germline lookup yields CDR1 KGHSH and CDR2 LQKENI. CDR3 sequence (DNA): TGTGCCAGCTCACCACTAGTTTCTGGGGCCAACGTCCTGACTTTC. This gives the protein CASSPLVSGANVLTF.

This chain connects TRBV20-1 to TRBJ1-1, with D maybe TRBD1 (6 bases). In germline, CDR1 is DFQATT, CDR2 SNEGSKA (reference sequence). The CDR3 is made up of 11 amino acids. CDR3 sequence (DNA): TGCAGAGCAGGGGACAACACTGAAGCTTTCTTT. This sequence encodes CRAGDNTEAFF.